This T cell receptor beta chain was captured by sequencing in a study of Ad26.COV2.S vaccination and SARS-CoV-2 variants. Study-wide results and caveats: The TCR breadth and depth analyses may have produced an underestimate of total T cell responses. Vaccinees showed greater spike-specific TCR breadth than placebo recipients. Whether participants received vaccine or placebo, their non-spike TCR breadth was similar.

Measured with immunoSEQ multiplex PCR; TCRdb has only the in-frame clones, and not every one. The sample shows approximately 350,000 clones, around nine tenths of them seen only once. As to treatment: some 20 received Ad26.COV2.S at low or high dose, single or two shots; about 5 received placebo; per-sample allocation not given. Samples were taken on day 63 after the first vaccine or placebo injection. In Boston, the donor was an adult between 18-55 years of age. This clone was observed once. Its specificity is not known. V lost 0 bases and J lost 5, with 14 bases in between. Germline CDR1 is LGHNA and CDR2 is YSLEER. The CDR3 length is 15 residues.

V is TRBV4-3 and J is TRBJ2-7; perhaps TRBD1 as D (6 bases). The sequence was obtained from a person aged 18-65 years who received the Ad26.COV2.S COVID-19 vaccine or a placebo. The starting material was peripheral blood, obtained in a trial of Ad26.COV2.S vaccine versus placebo. The CDR3 DNA reads TGCGCCAGCAGCCAAGACCCATTCCCAGGGGACGAGCAGTACTTC. It encodes CASSQDPFPGDEQYF.